The source of this T cell receptor beta chain is a study of T cells of healthy individuals. This CDR3 region has 16 residues. Germline assignment: CDR1 SGHRS and CDR2 YFSETQ. V lost 5 bases, J lost 2 bases, and 16 bases lay in between. This clonotype was detected only a few times. MiXCR was run by TCRdb on the 5' RACE reads, yielding one entry per CDR3 protein. The repertoire has 45,000 to 60,000 distinct CDR3 sequences, about 14% of them found once; the top ten carry roughly 16%. This rearrangement joins TRBV5-1 to TRBJ2-2; D is unresolved. The receptor was isolated from a human donor in good health. CDR3 coding DNA: TGCGCCAGCAGACCCGGAGACACTTTAAACACCGGGGAGCTGTTTTTT. The encoded protein is CASRPGDTLNTGELFF.